These 5 T cell receptor beta chains were all obtained from the same sample, sequenced in a study of blood T cell repertoires in COVID-19. Some clones are missing from TCRdb's copy, which holds only in-frame ones; the method was immunoSEQ multiplex PCR. The table shows almost 55,000 clones, with approximately 89% occurring only once. Sequencing was carried out using peripheral blood. The receptors shown here come from a human donor in a cohort sampled during active COVID-19.

The rearrangement uses TRBV7-2 and TRBJ1-1; D is uncertain. The CDR3 length is 15 residues. The germline CDR1 and CDR2 sequences are SGHTA and FQGNSA. The V end was cut by 6 bases, the J end by 5 bases, with 19 bases between. This CDR3 reads CASSGVVGSGTEAFF. In DNA, the CDR3 is TGTGCCAGCAGTGGCGTGGTCGGGAGCGGAACTGAAGCTTTCTTT.

This clone has only a few counts. V gene TRBV19 combines with J gene TRBJ2-7, with D possibly being TRBD1 (6 bases). Trimming took off 5 bases at V and 5 bases at J, with 13 bases between the two ends. Germline V gene data show CDR1 as LNHDA and CDR2 as SQIVND (reference sequence). CDR3 size: 13 residues. The CDR3 protein is CASSWLGDNEQYF. The CDR3 DNA is TGTGCCAGTAGTTGGTTGGGGGACAACGAGCAGTACTTC. The full variable domain, with the rest looked up from reference TRBV19 and TRBJ2-7, is DGGITQSPKYLFRKEGQNVTLSCEQNLNHDAMYWYRQDPGQGLRLIYYSQIVNDFQKGDIAEGYSVSREKKESFPLTVTSAQKNPTAFYLCASSWLGDNEQYFGPGTRLTVT.

V is TRBV28 and J is TRBJ2-3, with D maybe TRBD2 (5 bases). V was pared by 7 bases and J by 5 bases, with 7 bases between. Germline values: CDR1 MDHEN, CDR2 SYDVKM. The CDR3 extends over 11 amino acids. The CDR3 sequence: CASNRGDTQYF. In DNA form, the CDR3 reads TGTGCCAGCAATCGGGGAGATACGCAGTATTTT.

V and J are TRBV19 and TRBJ1-5; D gene ambiguous. The V and J ends lost 2 bases and 3 bases respectively, with 11 bases between them. CDR3 size: 15 residues. Germline CDR1 LNHDA, CDR2 SQIVND (reference sequence). The CDR3 is CASSIQEGFNQPQHF. The CDR3 nucleotides are TGTGCCAGTAGTATACAGGAAGGTTTCAATCAGCCCCAGCATTTT.

The chain recombines TRBV6-5 with TRBJ2-1; D ambiguous. Per germline, CDR1 MNHEY and CDR2 SVGAGI. This CDR3 has 14 amino acids. The V end was cut by 6 bases, the J end by 6 bases, with 15 bases between. The CDR3 spells CASRVDWPPNEQFF. The DNA of the CDR3 is TGTGCCAGCAGAGTCGACTGGCCCCCCAATGAGCAGTTCTTC.